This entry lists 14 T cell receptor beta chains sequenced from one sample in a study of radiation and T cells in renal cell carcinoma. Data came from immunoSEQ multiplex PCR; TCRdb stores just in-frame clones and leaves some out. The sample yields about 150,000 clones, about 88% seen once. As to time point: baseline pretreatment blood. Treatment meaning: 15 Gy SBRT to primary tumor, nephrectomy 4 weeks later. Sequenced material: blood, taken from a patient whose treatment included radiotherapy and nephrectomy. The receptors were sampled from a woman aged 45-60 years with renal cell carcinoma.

This chain's CDR3 is CASSLGDRGGSPLHF. The CDR3 DNA sequence: TGTGCCAGCAGCTTGGGGGACAGGGGTGGCTCACCCCTCCACTTT. The chain has TRBV5-6 and TRBJ1-6; 10 bases match TRBD1. The CDR3 runs 15 residues. V was clipped by 0 bases and J by 10 bases; unmatched bases: 4. Germline V gives CDR1 SGHDT, CDR2 YYEEEE. Combining the CDR3 with reference TRBV5-6 and TRBJ1-6 gives the whole variable domain DAGVTQSPTHLIKTRGQQVTLRCSPKSGHDTVSWYQQALGQGPQFIFQYYEEEERQRGNFPDRFSGHQFPNYSSELNVNALLLGDSALYLCASSLGDRGGSPLHFGNGTRLTVT.

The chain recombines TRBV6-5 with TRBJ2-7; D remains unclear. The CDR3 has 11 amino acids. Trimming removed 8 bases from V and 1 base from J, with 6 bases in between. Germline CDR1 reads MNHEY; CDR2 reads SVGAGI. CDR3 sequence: CASRGSYEQYF. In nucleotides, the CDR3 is TGTGCCAGCCGTGGGTCCTACGAGCAGTACTTC.

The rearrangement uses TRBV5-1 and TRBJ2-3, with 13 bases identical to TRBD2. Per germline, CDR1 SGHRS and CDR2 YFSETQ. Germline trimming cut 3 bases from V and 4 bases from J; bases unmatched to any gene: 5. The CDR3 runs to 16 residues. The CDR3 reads CASSSRTSGGADTQYF. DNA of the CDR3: TGCGCCAGCAGCTCCCGGACTAGCGGGGGAGCAGATACGCAGTATTTT.

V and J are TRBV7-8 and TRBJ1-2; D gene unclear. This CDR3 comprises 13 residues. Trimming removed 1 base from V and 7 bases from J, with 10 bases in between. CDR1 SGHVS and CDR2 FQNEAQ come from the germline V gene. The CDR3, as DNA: TGTGCCAGCAGCTTAGATCAGATAGGTGGCTACACCTTC. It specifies CASSLDQIGGYTF.

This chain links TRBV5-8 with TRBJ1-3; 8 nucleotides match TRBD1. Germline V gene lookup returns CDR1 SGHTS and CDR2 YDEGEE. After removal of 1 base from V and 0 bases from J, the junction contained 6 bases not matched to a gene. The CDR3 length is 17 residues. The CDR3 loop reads CASSLRTGLNSGNTIYF. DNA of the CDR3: TGTGCCAGCAGCTTGCGGACAGGGTTGAACTCTGGAAACACCATATATTTT. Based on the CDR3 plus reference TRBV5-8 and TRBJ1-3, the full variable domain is EAGVTQSPTHLIKTRGQQATLRCSPISGHTSVYWYQQALGLGLQFLLWYDEGEERNRGNFPPRFSGRQFPNYSSELNVNALELEDSALYLCASSLRTGLNSGNTIYFGEGSWLTVV.

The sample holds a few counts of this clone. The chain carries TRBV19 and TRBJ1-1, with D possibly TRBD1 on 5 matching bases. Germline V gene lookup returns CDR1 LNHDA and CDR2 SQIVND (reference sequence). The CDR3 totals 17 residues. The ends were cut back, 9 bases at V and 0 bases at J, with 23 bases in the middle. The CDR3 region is CASAGRDSGRLNTEAFF. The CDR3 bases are TGTGCCAGCGCAGGGCGGGATAGTGGACGGCTGAACACTGAAGCTTTCTTT.

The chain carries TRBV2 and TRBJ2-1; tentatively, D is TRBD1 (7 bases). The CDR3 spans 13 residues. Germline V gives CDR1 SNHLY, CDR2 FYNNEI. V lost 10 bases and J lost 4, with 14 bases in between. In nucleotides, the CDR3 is TGTGCCACGCGGGACAGACTTTACAATGAGCAGTTCTTC. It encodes CATRDRLYNEQFF.

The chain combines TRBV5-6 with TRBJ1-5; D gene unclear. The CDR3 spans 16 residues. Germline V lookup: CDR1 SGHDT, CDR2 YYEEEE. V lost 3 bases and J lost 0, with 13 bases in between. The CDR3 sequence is CASSSLGGDSNQPQHF. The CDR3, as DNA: TGTGCCAGCAGCTCCTTGGGCGGTGATAGCAATCAGCCCCAGCATTTT.

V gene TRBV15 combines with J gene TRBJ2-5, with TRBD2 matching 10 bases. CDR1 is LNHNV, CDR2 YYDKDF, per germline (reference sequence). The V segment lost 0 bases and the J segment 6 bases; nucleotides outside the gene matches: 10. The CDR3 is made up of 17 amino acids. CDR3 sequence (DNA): TGTGCCACCAGCAGAGATGGGCTAGCGGGGGTGATGAAGACCCAGTACTTC. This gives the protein CATSRDGLAGVMKTQYF.

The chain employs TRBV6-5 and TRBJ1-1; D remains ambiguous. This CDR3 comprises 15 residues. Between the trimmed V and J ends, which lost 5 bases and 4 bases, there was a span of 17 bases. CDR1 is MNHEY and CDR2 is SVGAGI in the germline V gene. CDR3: CASSTPRPSGTEAFF. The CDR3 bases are TGTGCCAGCAGTACCCCCAGGCCCTCGGGCACTGAAGCTTTCTTT.

CDR3 sequence: CASSLGRKPSTDTQYF. The CDR3 nucleotides read TGCGCCAGCAGCTTGGGCCGGAAACCTAGCACAGATACGCAGTATTTT. The rearrangement uses TRBV5-1 and TRBJ2-3; D remains unclear. Per the germline V gene, CDR1 is SGHRS and CDR2 is YFSETQ. This CDR3 is built from 16 residues. Deletions cut 0 bases from V and 0 bases from J, with 11 bases between.

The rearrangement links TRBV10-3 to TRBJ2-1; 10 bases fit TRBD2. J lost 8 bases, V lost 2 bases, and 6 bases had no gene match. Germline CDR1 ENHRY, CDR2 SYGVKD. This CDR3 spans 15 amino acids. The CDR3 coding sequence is TGTGCCATCAGTGAGCCTAGCGGGGGTAGGGATGAGCAGTTCTTC. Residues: CAISEPSGGRDEQFF.

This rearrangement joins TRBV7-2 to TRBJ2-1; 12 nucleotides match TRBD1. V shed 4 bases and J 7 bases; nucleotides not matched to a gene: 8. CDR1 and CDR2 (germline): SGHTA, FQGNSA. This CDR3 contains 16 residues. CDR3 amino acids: CASSSYRDRGRNEQFF. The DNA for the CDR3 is TGTGCCAGCAGCTCATACCGGGACAGGGGGCGAAATGAGCAGTTCTTC. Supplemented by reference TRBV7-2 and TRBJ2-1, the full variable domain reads GAGVSQSPSNKVTEKGKDVELRCDPISGHTALYWYRQSLGQGLEFLIYFQGNSAPDKSGLPSDRFSAERTGGSVSTLTIQRTQQEDSAVYLCASSSYRDRGRNEQFFGPGTRLTVL.

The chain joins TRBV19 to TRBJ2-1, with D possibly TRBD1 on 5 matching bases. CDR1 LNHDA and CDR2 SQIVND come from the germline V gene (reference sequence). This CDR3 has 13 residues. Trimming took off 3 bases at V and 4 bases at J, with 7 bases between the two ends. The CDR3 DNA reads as TGTGCCAGTAGTATTCAGGGTTACAATGAGCAGTTCTTC. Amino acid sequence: CASSIQGYNEQFF.